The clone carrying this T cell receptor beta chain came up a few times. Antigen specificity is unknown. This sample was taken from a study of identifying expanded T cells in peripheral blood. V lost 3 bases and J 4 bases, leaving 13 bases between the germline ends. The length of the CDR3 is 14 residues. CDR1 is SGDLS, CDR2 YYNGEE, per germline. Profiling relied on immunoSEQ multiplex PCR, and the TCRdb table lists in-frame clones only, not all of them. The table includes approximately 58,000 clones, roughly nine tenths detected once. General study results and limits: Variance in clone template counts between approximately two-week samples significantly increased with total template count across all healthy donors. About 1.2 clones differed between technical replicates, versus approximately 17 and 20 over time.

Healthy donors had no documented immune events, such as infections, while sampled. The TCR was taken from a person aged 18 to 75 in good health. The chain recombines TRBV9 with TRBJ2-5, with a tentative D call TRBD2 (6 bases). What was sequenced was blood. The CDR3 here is CASSAHGGRETQYF. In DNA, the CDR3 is TGTGCCAGCAGCGCCCATGGAGGGCGAGAGACCCAGTACTTC.